These T cell receptor beta chains were read from a single sample in a study of CD8+CD57+ T cells in acquired aplastic anemia. Via MiXCR, TCRdb re-called the reads, giving one row per CDR3 protein. The sample has more than 150,000 distinct CDR3 sequences; more than 45% are singletons. Sequencing was carried out using sorted CD4+, CD8+, or CD8+CD57+ T cells (not recorded which) from PBMCs. The receptors were sampled from a human donor with aplastic anemia. CDR3s include the opening cysteine and the closing phenylalanine or tryptophan.

cdr3_length	v_call	j_call	cdr3_aa
14	TRBV6-5	TRBJ1-1	CASRVRPINTEAFF
13	TRBV15	TRBJ2-7	CAPETVEAYEQYF
16	TRBV4-1	TRBJ1-1	CASSQDRTGGNTEAFF
12	TRBV7-2	TRBJ2-7	CASSLTPYEQYF
14	TRBV6-5	TRBJ1-6	CASSYGTGGSPLHF
13	TRBV20-1	TRBJ2-7	CSARGDREYEQYF
15	TRBV20-1	TRBJ2-3	CSARIAGLRTDTQYF
13	TRBV7-9	TRBJ1-4	CASRQTGEEKLFF
15	TRBV4-2	TRBJ2-4	CASSQRGTLSDIQYF
14	TRBV20-1	TRBJ2-1	CSASRTGPYNEQFF
14	TRBV20-1	TRBJ2-7	CSAPTGTGRNEQYF
15	TRBV19	TRBJ1-6	CASSPQTGVNSPLHF
12	TRBV10-3	TRBJ1-2	CAITKEGNGYTF
14	TRBV7-9	TRBJ2-5	CASGASGGQETQYF
14	TRBV24-1	TRBJ2-3	CATSDRGRAGTQYF
15	TRBV9	TRBJ2-7	CASSVSTGTSYEQYF
14	TRBV2	TRBJ1-2	CASSEIRQGKGYTF
15	TRBV25-1	TRBJ2-3	CASSDGGTPTDTQYF
15	TRBV5-1	TRBJ2-5	CASSLGLAGGETQYF
15	TRBV7-9	TRBJ1-6	CASSGRQGGFSPLHF
15	TRBV20-1	TRBJ1-5	CSARRTGQVNQPQHF
14	TRBV11-3	TRBJ2-5	CASSLLAGEGTQYF
12	TRBV20-1	TRBJ1-1	CSARSSNEGAFF
11	TRBV20-1	TRBJ1-2	CSARSGGGYTF
14	TRBV2	TRBJ2-3	CATIRVINTDTQYF
14	TRBV28	TRBJ1-1	CASSRTGLNTEAFF
10	TRBV20-1	TRBJ1-1	CSAVNTEAFF
16	TRBV6-6	TRBJ1-1	CASSSTGGEEKSEAFF
14	TRBV10-3	TRBJ2-1	CAISIRDNNNEQFF
15	TRBV24-1	TRBJ2-3	CATSEGRASTDTQYF
13	TRBV20-1	TRBJ1-2	CSARDYRTGGYTF
14	TRBV12-3/TRBV12-4	TRBJ2-7	CAGSPAGAWHEQYF
14	TRBV10-2	TRBJ2-7	CASSTGLVSNEQYF
13	TRBV19	TRBJ1-1	CASSRAVATEAFF
15	TRBV6-1	TRBJ1-2	CASSPGQVWGDGYTF
11	TRBV29-1	TRBJ1-2	CSVEAGQGYTF
14	TRBV10-2	TRBJ2-3	CASSEGLAPDTQYF
15	TRBV27	TRBJ2-7	CASSLTGLRGEEQYF
12	TRBV5-1	TRBJ1-1	CASGLLGGTAFF
14	TRBV20-1	TRBJ2-7	CSARDAGVSYEQYF
12	TRBV29-1	TRBJ2-7	CSVATQIYEQYF
16	TRBV24-1	TRBJ1-2	CATSDLGGRESYGYTF
14	TRBV30	TRBJ2-7	CAWSQLISSYEQYF
13	TRBV20-1	TRBJ2-7	CSARGSGAYEQYF